One sample yielded the 10 T cell receptor beta chains listed below, sequenced in a study of blood T cell repertoires in COVID-19. Here immunoSEQ multiplex PCR was the method, and the copy in TCRdb shows in-frame clones only, minus some. The sample carries 90,000 to 150,000 clones, 65% to 80% recorded once. The sequencing input was peripheral blood. Receptors originate from a man between 50 and 59 years old with acute or convalescent COVID-19.

The chain couples TRBV19 to TRBJ2-1; 14 bases are a match to TRBD2. This CDR3 spans 18 amino acids. Germline lookup yields CDR1 LNHDA and CDR2 SQIVND (reference sequence). The V segment lost 1 base and the J segment 4 bases; nucleotides outside the gene matches: 6. CDR3 sequence reads: CASSIGLAGGPWYNEQFF. CDR3 bases: TGTGCCAGTAGTATAGGACTAGCGGGAGGGCCGTGGTACAATGAGCAGTTCTTC.

The chain carries TRBV4-1 and TRBJ2-5; unclear D gene. Germline-derived CDR1 and CDR2 are MGHRA and YSYEKL. V lost 5 bases and J 5 bases, leaving 12 bases between the germline ends. CDR3 length: 13 amino acids. The CDR3 bases are TGCGCCAGCAGCGACAATTCGATTGAGACCCAGTACTTC. Translating it yields CASSDNSIETQYF.

This chain uses TRBV10-3 with TRBJ1-4, with TRBD1 matching over 7 bases. Trimming removed 8 bases from V and 8 bases from J; junction bases left unmatched: 14. The V gene's germline CDR1 is ENHRY and CDR2 SYGVKD. The CDR3 extends over 15 amino acids. This chain's CDR3 is CAIQGDRVTREKLFF. The CDR3 DNA is TGTGCCATCCAGGGAGACAGGGTGACCCGCGAAAAACTGTTTTTT.

A few counts support this clone. The chain is built from TRBV5-1 and TRBJ1-1, with a tentative D call TRBD1 (5 bases). Trimming removed 2 bases at V and 1 base at J, with 9 bases between. Germline loops: CDR1 SGHRS, CDR2 YFSETQ. This CDR3 is 14 amino acids long. The CDR3 reads CASSFLGGNTEAFF. In DNA form, the CDR3 reads TGCGCCAGCAGCTTTCTCGGGGGGAACACTGAAGCTTTCTTT.

This clone has just a few counts. This chain uses TRBV5-4 with TRBJ2-5, with no clear D. The CDR3 runs 14 residues. Germline V CDR1 and CDR2: SGHNT, YYREEE (reference sequence). V was clipped by 2 bases and J by 0 bases, with 8 bases between them. The CDR3 loop reads CASSLRAYQETQYF. CDR3 DNA sequence: TGTGCCAGCAGCTTACGCGCCTACCAAGAGACCCAGTACTTC. Combining the CDR3 with reference TRBV5-4 and TRBJ2-5 gives the whole variable domain ETGVTQSPTHLIKTRGQQVTLRCSSQSGHNTVSWYQQALGQGPQFIFQYYREEENGRGNFPPRFSGLQFPNYSSELNVNALELDDSALYLCASSLRAYQETQYFGPGTRLLVL.

The chain employs TRBV19 and TRBJ1-1, with TRBD1 matching over 11 bases. V gave up 5 bases and J gave up 4 bases; unmatched junction bases: 6. Germline CDR1 and CDR2: LNHDA and SQIVND (reference sequence). The CDR3 sequence is 15 residues long. DNA for the CDR3: TGTGCCAGTAGTCTCGGACAGGGGGCAGGCACTGAAGCTTTCTTT. Translating it yields CASSLGQGAGTEAFF.

V usage is TRBV20-1 and J usage is TRBJ1-1, with a weak D call TRBD1 (6 bases). The V end was cut by 6 bases, the J end by 6 bases, with 11 bases between. The length of the CDR3 is 11 residues. Germline V gene sequence: CDR1 DFQATT, CDR2 SNEGSKA (reference sequence). CDR3 coding DNA: TGCAGTGCAAGGGACACGCCTGAAGCTTTCTTT. Its translation is CSARDTPEAFF.

The rearrangement links TRBV7-9 to TRBJ2-5; 13 bases line up with TRBD2. The CDR3 length is 14 residues. CDR1 SEHNR and CDR2 FQNEAQ come from the germline V gene (reference sequence). J was trimmed by 8 bases and V by 6 bases; bases with no gene match: 6. The CDR3 loop is CASRQGLAGVTQYF. The CDR3 DNA reads as TGTGCCAGCAGACAAGGACTAGCGGGAGTTACCCAGTACTTC.

V gene TRBV7-9 combines with J gene TRBJ2-7; TRBD1 matches at 7 bases. CDR1 SEHNR and CDR2 FQNEAQ come from the germline V gene (reference sequence). The ends lost 7 bases at V and 5 bases at J; junction bases unmatched: 8. The CDR3 is 13 residues long. CDR3 sequence: CASNNRGIDEQYF. The CDR3, as DNA: TGTGCCAGCAACAACAGGGGAATCGACGAGCAGTACTTC.

To note about this clone: The same CDR3 also results from other DNA sequences found in this sample. The V call is TRBV2, the J call TRBJ2-2, with TRBD1 identical over 12 bases. The CDR3 spans 15 residues. The V gene's germline CDR1 is SNHLY and CDR2 FYNNEI. Trimming cost V 9 bases and J 4 bases; bases outside gene matches: 6. The CDR3 coding sequence is TGTGCCAGTTCCCCGGGACAGGGGGCCACCGGGGAGCTGTTTTTT. This encodes CASSPGQGATGELFF.